This T cell receptor beta chain was recorded in a study of blood T cell repertoires in COVID-19 (dated by TCRdb to 2020 to 2021). With regard to the full study: Samples covering the acute and convalescent phases of COVID-19 were provided by collaborators in the United States, Italy and Spain. The material from the prospective study consisted of cDNA or gDNA derived from T cells, B-cell-depleted T cells, or PBMCs. Deeply sampled blood TCRbeta repertoires from subjects exposed to, actively infected with, or recovered from COVID-19 were included in the dataset. The repertoires were released in a freely available public database meant as a resource for research on the immune response to SARS-CoV-2. The samples were drawn from two sources: the first 160 participants of the ongoing ImmuneRACE study, and 1,000 to 1,500 subjects contributed by 6 global collaborators. A de-identified subject ID, COVID-19 status, age in years and sex were almost always included in the sample metadata. Where HLA class I and class II types were available, the types were taken from metadata supplied by the sample provider, not from assay-based typing. Points the paper makes about the study in general: How much clinical and demographic metadata was included differed by source and by participant, and the metadata was provided uncurated.

V and J lose 4 bases and 0 bases, and a span of 18 bases separates them. The germline V gene gives CDR1 as MDHEN and CDR2 as SYDVKM. Inclusive of the bounding cysteine and phenylalanine, the CDR3 is 17 residues long. The read is trimmed to its CDR3 DNA, 51 bases read in frame from base 1. Whole blood was collected in K2EDTA tubes by collaborating institutions according to the institutions' own protocols. For TCRbeta analysis, collaborators shipped samples in one of three forms: frozen whole blood, isolated PBMCs, or DNA extracted from either of those sample types. The immunoSEQ Assay, a bias-controlled multiplex PCR, was used to amplify TCRbeta CDR3 regions from genomic DNA. The source study handled its data this way. Within the assay, amplification of reference gene primers was used to estimate how many nucleated cells each sample contained. Sequence reads were collapsed and filtered to measure the absolute abundance of every unique TCRbeta CDR3 rearrangement. For each sample, productive Simpson clonality was calculated by taking the square root of Simpson's diversity index across productive rearrangements. The table comes from immuneACCESS by way of TCRdb, which keeps in-frame sequences with V and J called. Part of the clones is missing from these tables; in studies checked, under half for an unresolved V gene and the rest for unknown reasons. The V and J calls and the clone size are those of that table, but D and trimming were determined from the DNA. The sample table records 200,000 to 300,000 clones; 80% to 90% of these occur just once. The ten biggest clones cover approximately 1.3% of the sample.

Turning to this clone: Its binding antigen is unknown. Base qualities are not recorded, but no much larger clone differs from it by a single base.

The chain is assembled from TRBV28 and TRBJ1-1; matching of 6 bases hints at TRBD1 as the D gene. This TCR came from a man older than 75 with acute or convalescent COVID-19. Sequencing was done on a sample of peripheral blood. The CDR3 loop reads CASSSAGRGQMNTEAFF. The nucleotide sequence reads TGTGCCAGCAGTTCCGCCGGCAGGGGCCAAATGAACACTGAAGCTTTCTTT.